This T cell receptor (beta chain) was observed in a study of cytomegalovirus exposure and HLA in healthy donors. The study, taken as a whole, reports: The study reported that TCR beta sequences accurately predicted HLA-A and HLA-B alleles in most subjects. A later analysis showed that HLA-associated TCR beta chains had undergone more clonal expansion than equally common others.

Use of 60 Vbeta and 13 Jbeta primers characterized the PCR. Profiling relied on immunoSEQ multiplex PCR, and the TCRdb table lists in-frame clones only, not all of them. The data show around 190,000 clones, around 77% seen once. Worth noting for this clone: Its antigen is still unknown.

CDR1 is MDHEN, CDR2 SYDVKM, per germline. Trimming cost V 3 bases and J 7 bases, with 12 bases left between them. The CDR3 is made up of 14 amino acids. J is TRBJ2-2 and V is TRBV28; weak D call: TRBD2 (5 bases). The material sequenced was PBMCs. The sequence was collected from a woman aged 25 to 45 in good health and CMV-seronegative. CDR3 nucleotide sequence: TGTGCCAGCAGTTTCCCCGCCGCGGGCGGGGAGCTGTTTTTT. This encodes CASSFPAAGGELFF.